This TCR beta chain was recovered during a study of graft-versus-host responses after intestinal transplantation. Some clones are missing from TCRdb's copy, which holds only in-frame ones; the method was immunoSEQ multiplex PCR. The repertoire holds around 100,000 clones, with over 85% as singletons. Concerning this clone: Its antigen remains unidentified.

The CDR3 is 16 residues long. CDR1 and CDR2 (germline): SGHVS, FQNEAQ. Trimming left V 5 bases short and J 0 bases short, with 17 bases between. This receptor was obtained from a human donor who received an intestinal transplant. J is TRBJ2-7 and V is TRBV7-8; D gene ambiguous. The specimen comprised unstimulated CD8+ T cells sorted from spleen or lymph node cells, sampled before intestinal transplant. The CDR3, as DNA: TGTGCCAGCAGCCCCCTAGGTCCGCGGACCTCCTACGAGCAGTACTTC. Its protein product is CASSPLGPRTSYEQYF.